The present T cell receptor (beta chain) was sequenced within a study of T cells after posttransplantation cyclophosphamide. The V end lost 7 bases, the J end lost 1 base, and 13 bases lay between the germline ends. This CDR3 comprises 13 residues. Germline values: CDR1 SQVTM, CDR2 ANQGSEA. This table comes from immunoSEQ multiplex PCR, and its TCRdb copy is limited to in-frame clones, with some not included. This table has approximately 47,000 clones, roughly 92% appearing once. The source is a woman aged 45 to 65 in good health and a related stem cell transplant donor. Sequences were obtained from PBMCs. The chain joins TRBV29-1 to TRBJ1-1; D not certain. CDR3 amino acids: CSAPGGENTEAFF. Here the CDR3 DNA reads TGCAGCGCCCCCGGCGGGGAGAACACTGAAGCTTTCTTT.